The 22 T cell receptor beta chains listed next were all sequenced from one sample in a study of cytomegalovirus exposure and HLA in healthy donors. Primers: 60 Vbeta forward and 13 Jbeta reverse. Clones were sequenced by immunoSEQ multiplex PCR, and TCRdb holds only the in-frame ones, with some missing. The data hold just over 150,000 clones, with 70% to 90% observed a single time. Sequenced sample: PBMCs. All receptors come from a man between 18 and 35 years old in good health and CMV-seropositive.

This clone was seen only once. This same CDR3 is encoded by further DNA sequences in the sample. CDR3 protein: CASSPGQGETQYF. Here the CDR3 DNA reads TGTGCCAGCTCACCTGGGCAGGGGGAGACCCAGTACTTC. The rearrangement joins TRBV18 to TRBJ2-5, with D possibly matching TRBD1 (6 bases). The CDR3 contains 13 residues. V dropped 3 bases and J dropped 5 bases, with 10 bases sitting between them. Germline CDR1 is KGHSH and CDR2 is LQKENI.

V and J are TRBV14 and TRBJ2-1; D is undetermined. Trimming left V 1 base short and J 7 bases short, with 5 bases between. This CDR3 contains 12 residues. The germline V gene has CDR1 SGHDN and CDR2 FVKESK. In DNA form, the CDR3 reads TGTGCCAGCAGCCAAGTTAGTAATGAGCAGTTCTTC. It translates to CASSQVSNEQFF.

The sample holds one count of this clone. The rearrangement links TRBV7-2 to TRBJ1-5; 12 nucleotides line up with TRBD1. Germline lookup yields CDR1 SGHTA and CDR2 FQGNSA. Trimming at V came to 3 bases and at J to 2 bases, leaving 5 bases not matched to a gene. The CDR3 consists of 17 residues. CDR3 amino acids: CASSLGDRGLGNQPQHF. CDR3 DNA: TGTGCCAGCAGCTTGGGGGACAGGGGGCTTGGCAATCAGCCCCAGCATTTT. The whole variable domain, filled in from reference TRBV7-2 and TRBJ1-5, reads GAGVSQSPSNKVTEKGKDVELRCDPISGHTALYWYRQSLGQGLEFLIYFQGNSAPDKSGLPSDRFSAERTGGSVSTLTIQRTQQEDSAVYLCASSLGDRGLGNQPQHFGDGTRLSIL.

The V gene is TRBV12-5, the J gene TRBJ2-7, with no clear D. The V and J ends lost 2 bases and 4 bases respectively, with 6 bases between them. This CDR3 has 12 residues. Germline V gene data show CDR1 as LGHNT and CDR2 as FRNRAP. The CDR3 sequence is CASGLTKYEQYF. The CDR3 nucleotides are TGTGCTAGTGGTTTGACTAAGTACGAGCAGTACTTC. The entire variable domain, with the rest obtained from reference TRBV12-5 and TRBJ2-7, is as follows: DARVTQTPRHKVTEMGQEVTMRCQPILGHNTVFWYRQTMMQGLELLAYFRNRAPLDDSGMPKDRFSAEMPDATLATLKIQPSEPRDSAVYFCASGLTKYEQYFGPGTRLTVT.

The chain uses TRBV9 and TRBJ1-3, with D tentatively TRBD1 (6 bases). The germline V gene has CDR1 SGDLS and CDR2 YYNGEE. V was trimmed by 4 bases and J by 2 bases, leaving 13 bases between them. The CDR3 consists of 15 residues. CDR3 DNA sequence: TGTGCCAGCAGCCCAAAGGGGGAACCTGGAAACACCATATATTTT. Translated: CASSPKGEPGNTIYF.

V is TRBV29-1 and J is TRBJ2-3; 7 bases fit TRBD1. CDR3 length equals 13 residues. Germline V gene lookup returns CDR1 SQVTM and CDR2 ANQGSEA. The CDR3 here is CSAGQALGDTQYF. For the CDR3, the DNA is TGCAGTGCAGGACAGGCTCTTGGAGATACGCAGTATTTT.

V is TRBV5-1 and J is TRBJ2-1, with D unresolved. The CDR3 spans 17 residues. Per germline, CDR1 SGHRS and CDR2 YFSETQ. Trimming shortened V by 4 bases and J by 0 bases, and 17 bases separated the two germline ends. Here the CDR3 reads CASSPQPTGSSYNEQFF. CDR3 bases: TGCGCCAGCAGCCCCCAACCGACTGGTAGCTCCTACAATGAGCAGTTCTTC.

The CDR3 is CASSLEQATYEQYF. In DNA form, the CDR3 reads TGCGCCAGCAGCTTGGAACAGGCTACTTACGAGCAGTACTTC. The chain links TRBV5-1 to TRBJ2-7; maybe TRBD1 (5 bases). The V end was cut by 0 bases, the J end by 4 bases, with 11 bases between. The CDR3 is 14 residues long. Looked up from germline, CDR1 is SGHRS and CDR2 is YFSETQ.

The J gene is TRBJ1-4, the V gene TRBV2; D is ambiguous. Per the germline V gene, CDR1 is SNHLY and CDR2 is FYNNEI. With 3 bases removed from V and 4 bases from J, the gap between germline ends came to 9 bases. This CDR3 has 14 residues. The CDR3 bases are TGTGCCAGCAGTGACAGGCTGGGTAATGAAAAACTGTTTTTT. It is translated as CASSDRLGNEKLFF.

The chain couples TRBV15 to TRBJ1-2, with TRBD1 matching 9 bases. The V segment lost 2 bases and the J segment 6 bases; nucleotides outside the gene matches: 1. Germline CDR1 LNHNV, CDR2 YYDKDF (reference sequence). The CDR3 spans 13 residues. DNA of the CDR3: TGTGCCACCAGCAGAAGACAGGGGGATGGCTACACCTTC. It encodes CATSRRQGDGYTF.

This clone was found a few times. The chain carries TRBV30 and TRBJ1-6; TRBD1 matches 9 bases. With 4 bases clipped from V and 10 bases from J, the junction kept 14 bases outside the gene matches. Germline V gene lookup returns CDR1 GTSNPN and CDR2 SVGIG (reference sequence). This CDR3 is 16 amino acids long. CDR3 protein: CAWNPLGNRGQSPLHF. The CDR3 region has the DNA TGTGCCTGGAACCCCCTGGGTAACAGGGGGCAGTCACCCCTCCACTTT.

This clone appeared a few times. The CDR3 spells CATSTGQVPDYGYTF. DNA of the CDR3: TGTGCCACCAGCACAGGACAGGTTCCAGACTATGGCTACACCTTC. The chain is built from TRBV15 and TRBJ1-2, with TRBD1 matching over 7 bases. The CDR3 is made up of 15 amino acids. Germline CDR1 reads LNHNV; CDR2 reads YYDKDF (reference sequence). The J segment lost 3 bases and the V segment lost 4 bases, leaving 8 bases of the junction unmatched.

V usage is TRBV7-2 and J usage is TRBJ1-1; 7 bases map to TRBD1. This CDR3 spans 19 amino acids. Trimming took 1 base from V and 5 from J; bases not matched to a gene: 19. Germline CDR1 is SGHTA and CDR2 is FQGNSA. CDR3 sequence reads: CASSLGGIKGGAWMTEAFF. The CDR3 DNA reads as TGTGCCAGCAGCTTAGGCGGTATTAAAGGGGGCGCTTGGATGACTGAAGCTTTCTTT.

This clone was observed a single time. The rearrangement links TRBV9 to TRBJ1-2; 8 bases fit TRBD1. The CDR3 length is 15 residues. V gave up 4 bases and J gave up 3 bases; unmatched junction bases: 8. Germline values: CDR1 SGDLS, CDR2 YYNGEE. CDR3 sequence: CASSPGGQGYYGYTF. CDR3 sequence (DNA): TGTGCCAGCAGCCCTGGAGGACAGGGATACTATGGCTACACCTTC.

The V call is TRBV7-2, the J call TRBJ2-1; D may be TRBD2 (6 bases). The CDR3 runs 13 residues. V was cut by 5 bases and J by 8 bases, with 13 bases left in between. The germline gives CDR1 SGHTA, CDR2 FQGNSA. For the CDR3, the DNA is TGTGCCAGCAGCCCTCTCCGCGGGGATGAGCAGTTCTTC. Its translation is CASSPLRGDEQFF. Full variable domain (missing parts from reference TRBV7-2 and TRBJ2-1): GAGVSQSPSNKVTEKGKDVELRCDPISGHTALYWYRQSLGQGLEFLIYFQGNSAPDKSGLPSDRFSAERTGGSVSTLTIQRTQQEDSAVYLCASSPLRGDEQFFGPGTRLTVL.

This chain joins TRBV7-8 and TRBJ1-5, with unresolved D. CDR3 length: 13 residues. Germline V CDR1 and CDR2: SGHVS, FQNEAQ. CDR3 sequence reads: CASGGVSNQPQHF. DNA of the CDR3: TGTGCTTCGGGCGGGGTTAGCAATCAGCCCCAGCATTTT. Looking up the rest from reference TRBV7-8 and TRBJ1-5 gives the full variable domain: GAGVSQSPRYKVAKRGQDVALRCDPISGHVSLFWYQQALGQGPEFLTYFQNEAQLDKSGLPSDRFFAERPEGSVSTLKIQRTQQEDSAVYLCASGGVSNQPQHFGDGTRLSIL.

The chain carries TRBV25-1 and TRBJ2-1; weak D call: TRBD2 (6 bases). Germline assignment: CDR1 MGHDK and CDR2 SYGVNS. Trimming removed 11 bases from V and 0 bases from J, with 14 bases in between. This CDR3 is 14 amino acids long. The CDR3 nucleotides are TGTGCCTCGGGAGCCGGGGGCTCCTACAATGAGCAGTTCTTC. Protein: CASGAGGSYNEQFF.

This chain joins TRBV5-6 and TRBJ2-7; 9 bases agree with TRBD1. Germline values: CDR1 SGHDT, CDR2 YYEEEE. The CDR3 totals 15 residues. J lost 3 bases, V lost 4 bases, and 8 bases had no gene match. The CDR3 DNA reads as TGTGCCAGCAGCCCTTGGGACAGGGTAGGCTACGAGCAGTACTTC. It specifies CASSPWDRVGYEQYF.

This clone appeared a few times. V gene TRBV29-1 combines with J gene TRBJ2-5; 8 bases are shared with TRBD1. Trimming cost V 6 bases and J 5 bases; bases outside gene matches: 8. The CDR3 extends over 13 amino acids. CDR1 and CDR2 (germline): SQVTM, ANQGSEA. CDR3 sequence reads: CSVEDRVSETQYF. Written as DNA, the CDR3 is TGCAGCGTCGAGGACAGGGTTTCGGAGACCCAGTACTTC. Complete variable domain (other parts from reference TRBV29-1 and TRBJ2-5): SAVISQKPSRDICQRGTSLTIQCQVDSQVTMMFWYRQQPGQSLTLIATANQGSEATYESGFVIDKFPISRPNLTFSTLTVSNMSPEDSSIYLCSVEDRVSETQYFGPGTRLLVL.

The chain couples TRBV11-2 to TRBJ1-1, with TRBD1 as a possible D gene (5 bases). CDR3 size: 15 residues. The V gene's germline CDR1 is SGHAT and CDR2 FQNNGV. V lost 5 bases, J lost 0 bases, and 13 bases lay in between. The CDR3 protein is CASSQGGGLNTEAFF. The CDR3 nucleotides read TGTGCCAGCAGCCAGGGTGGGGGGTTGAACACTGAAGCTTTCTTT.

This clone appeared a few times. The chain couples TRBV6-1 to TRBJ2-7; 9 nucleotides line up with TRBD1. V shed 6 bases and J 6 bases; nucleotides not matched to a gene: 12. Looked up from germline, CDR1 is MNHNS and CDR2 is SASEGT. This CDR3 has 15 residues. The CDR3 spells CASSPETGGVLEQYF. CDR3 bases: TGTGCCAGCAGCCCCGAGACAGGGGGTGTTCTCGAGCAGTACTTC.

The chain couples TRBV6-5 to TRBJ1-2; D gene unclear. The CDR3 loop spans 15 amino acids. Between the trimmed V and J ends, which lost 6 bases and 0 bases, there was a span of 14 bases. Germline V CDR1 and CDR2: MNHEY, SVGAGI. The CDR3 bases are TGTGCCAGCAGCCCCTGGCAGGCGACTAACTATGGCTACACCTTC. Translation gives CASSPWQATNYGYTF.